The 23 T cell receptor beta chains given below trace back to one sample, sequenced in a study of T cell changes during pregnancy in multiple sclerosis. The data were produced by immunoSEQ multiplex PCR, yet TCRdb's version contains in-frame clones alone and is incomplete. Of about 110,000 clones listed, approximately 90% are singletons. Sequences were derived from peripheral blood, sampled in the third trimester of pregnancy. These receptors all stem from a female donor with multiple sclerosis, enrolled in a pregnancy study.

V usage is TRBV6-1 and J usage is TRBJ2-7; D is uncertain. Between the trimmed V and J ends, which lost 1 base and 0 bases, there was a span of 10 bases. Germline CDR1 and CDR2: MNHNS and SASEGT. The CDR3 spans 15 residues. This CDR3 reads CASSEGELSSYEQYF. The CDR3 DNA is TGTGCCAGCAGTGAAGGAGAGCTTAGCTCCTACGAGCAGTACTTC.

V is TRBV7-2 and J is TRBJ2-3, with a tentative D call TRBD1 (6 bases). V was pared by 5 bases and J by 7 bases, with 19 bases between. The CDR3 covers 15 residues. The germline V gene encodes CDR1 SGHTA and CDR2 FQGNSA. The CDR3 here is CASSATGSVVNTQYF. In DNA form, the CDR3 reads TGTGCCAGCAGCGCGACAGGCAGCGTCGTAAATACGCAGTATTTT. Complete variable domain (other parts from reference TRBV7-2 and TRBJ2-3): GAGVSQSPSNKVTEKGKDVELRCDPISGHTALYWYRQSLGQGLEFLIYFQGNSAPDKSGLPSDRFSAERTGGSVSTLTIQRTQQEDSAVYLCASSATGSVVNTQYFGPGTRLTVL.

This chain connects TRBV25-1 to TRBJ2-7, with 7 bases matching TRBD2. This CDR3 region has 17 residues. Per germline, CDR1 MGHDK and CDR2 SYGVNS. V was pared by 0 bases and J by 2 bases, with 10 bases of the junction left unmatched. CDR3 sequence (DNA): TGTGCCAGCAGTGAATATGGCGGCGGGAGTCCCGCCTACGAGCAGTACTTC. Translating gives CASSEYGGGSPAYEQYF.

This clone was picked up a small number of times. The CDR3 region is CSVEGIAEAFF. Written as DNA, the CDR3 is TGCAGCGTCGAGGGAATCGCTGAAGCTTTCTTT. This chain connects TRBV29-1 to TRBJ1-1; D is unclear. Per the germline V gene, CDR1 is SQVTM and CDR2 is ANQGSEA. V lost 6 bases and J 6 bases, leaving 11 bases between the germline ends. The CDR3 contains 11 residues.

The rearrangement uses TRBV19 and TRBJ1-1, with D possibly being TRBD1 (6 bases). This CDR3 is built from 19 residues. The V end lost 4 bases, the J end lost 4 bases, and 28 bases lay between the germline ends. Looked up from germline, CDR1 is LNHDA and CDR2 is SQIVND (reference sequence). Written as DNA, the CDR3 is TGTGCCAGTAGTAGCCCGGGACAAAACTTTCAGGCGAGTGGCACTGAAGCTTTCTTT. Protein: CASSSPGQNFQASGTEAFF.

The chain recombines TRBV6-4 with TRBJ1-1; D remains ambiguous. The CDR3 runs 13 residues. CDR1 is MRHNA and CDR2 is SNTAGT in the germline V gene. Trimming removed 5 bases from V and 2 bases from J, with 9 bases in between. The CDR3 reads CASSTELNTEAFF. DNA for the CDR3: TGTGCCAGCAGTACAGAGCTCAACACTGAAGCTTTCTTT.

This chain uses TRBV21-1 with TRBJ1-4. TRBV21-1 is a known pseudogene. The CDR3 runs 15 residues. For the CDR3, the DNA is TGTGCCAGCAGCAACATTTTGCGGTATAATGAAAAACTGTTTTTT. This gives the protein CASSNILRYNEKLFF.

The CDR3 loop is CASSLGQGRNYGYTF. The CDR3 nucleotides are TGTGCCAGCAGCTTAGGACAGGGGAGGAACTATGGCTACACCTTC. This chain links TRBV5-4 with TRBJ1-2; 9 bases align to TRBD1. V shed 2 bases and J 2 bases; nucleotides not matched to a gene: 4. Germline CDR1 is SGHNT and CDR2 is YYREEE (reference sequence). This CDR3 has 15 residues.

V and J are TRBV4-2 and TRBJ2-1, with TRBD2 identical over 11 bases. This CDR3 spans 16 amino acids. With 4 bases clipped from V and 8 bases from J, the junction kept 10 bases outside the gene matches. Germline CDR1 LGHNA, CDR2 YNFKEQ. The CDR3 is CASSPVAGGTRDEQFF. For the CDR3, the DNA is TGTGCCAGCAGCCCCGTAGCGGGGGGGACTCGGGATGAGCAGTTCTTC.

This chain links TRBV7-6 with TRBJ2-2; 11 nucleotides agree with TRBD2. Per germline, CDR1 SGHVS and CDR2 FNYEAQ. This CDR3 is built from 19 residues. Trimming cost V 3 bases and J 0 bases; bases outside gene matches: 9. CDR3 in DNA: TGTGCCAGCAGCTTGTTAGCTAGCGGGGGGTTCGCGAACACCGGGGAGCTGTTTTTT. Amino acid sequence: CASSLLASGGFANTGELFF.

The CDR3 loop reads CASSLSTSGDTGELFF. In DNA, the CDR3 is TGTGCCAGCAGCTTAAGCACTAGCGGGGACACCGGGGAGCTGTTTTTT. The chain joins TRBV7-3 to TRBJ2-2; 10 bases map to TRBD2. The CDR3 length is 16 residues. With V trimmed by 1 base and J by 3 bases, 2 bases remained unmatched. Germline V gene data show CDR1 as SGHTA and CDR2 as FQGTGA.

This chain joins TRBV6-1 and TRBJ2-7; D might be TRBD1 (6 bases). V lost 3 bases and J lost 3, with 12 bases in between. The CDR3 extends over 14 amino acids. Germline V gene sequence: CDR1 MNHNS, CDR2 SASEGT. The DNA for the CDR3 is TGTGCCAGCAGTGAGGGTCCGGGACACTACGAGCAGTACTTC. It translates to CASSEGPGHYEQYF.

This chain connects TRBV15 to TRBJ1-5; D unresolved. CDR3 length: 13 amino acids. V lost 0 bases to trimming and J lost 6 bases, with 6 bases between them. CDR1 is LNHNV and CDR2 is YYDKDF in the germline V gene (reference sequence). The CDR3, as DNA: TGTGCCACCAGCAGAGACGAGGTTCAGCCCCAGCATTTT. Its protein product is CATSRDEVQPQHF.

The rearrangement joins TRBV30 to TRBJ2-7, with 12 bases lining up with TRBD1. The CDR3 loop spans 13 amino acids. The V gene's germline CDR1 is GTSNPN and CDR2 SVGIG (reference sequence). V shed 5 bases and J 9 bases; nucleotides not matched to a gene: 8. The CDR3 region has the DNA TGTGCCTGGGAGGGGGACAGGGGGCTTGGGCAGTACTTC. As protein: CAWEGDRGLGQYF.

J is TRBJ1-5 and V is TRBV6-1; TRBD1 might be the D (5 bases). Germline assignment: CDR1 MNHNS and CDR2 SASEGT. V was trimmed by 8 bases and J by 6 bases, leaving 11 bases between them. This CDR3 spans 12 amino acids. Written as DNA, the CDR3 is TGTGCCAGCTCAGGGCGGGGTCAGCCCCAGCATTTT. Amino acids: CASSGRGQPQHF.

The chain uses TRBV5-1 and TRBJ2-1, with 7 nucleotides matching TRBD1. The V and J ends lost 6 bases and 3 bases, in that order; junction bases with no gene match: 15. CDR3 size: 17 residues. Germline V gives CDR1 SGHRS, CDR2 YFSETQ. The CDR3 loop is CASNKGGTTRYYNEQFF. CDR3 in DNA: TGCGCCAGCAACAAAGGGGGCACCACCCGCTACTACAATGAGCAGTTCTTC.

The genes are TRBV28 and TRBJ2-3; D is perhaps TRBD2 (5 bases). CDR1 is MDHEN, CDR2 SYDVKM, per germline. V was trimmed by 7 bases and J by 6 bases, leaving 8 bases between them. There are 11 residues in the CDR3. CDR3 nucleotides: TGTGCCAGCATCTCGGGGGATACGCAGTATTTT. As protein: CASISGDTQYF.

J is TRBJ2-1 and V is TRBV29-1, with 7 bases identical to TRBD2. V dropped 7 bases and J dropped 2; count of bases not matched to a gene: 8. The germline gives CDR1 SQVTM, CDR2 ANQGSEA. The CDR3 is made up of 14 amino acids. CDR3 in amino acids: CSARLLAAYNEQFF. The DNA of the CDR3 is TGCAGCGCCCGATTGCTAGCGGCCTACAATGAGCAGTTCTTC.

The chain combines TRBV19 with TRBJ1-4, with D maybe TRBD1 (6 bases). The germline gives CDR1 LNHDA, CDR2 SQIVND (reference sequence). There are 14 residues in the CDR3. V lost 3 bases, J lost 8 bases, and 13 bases lay in between. DNA for the CDR3: TGTGCCAGTAGTATCCAGGGGAGGGAGGAAAAACTGTTTTTT. Residues: CASSIQGREEKLFF.

The CDR3 DNA reads TGTGCCAGCAGCTTACAGGGGGCATATACTGAAGCTTTCTTT. It encodes CASSLQGAYTEAFF. This chain connects TRBV11-2 to TRBJ1-1; 8 nucleotides match TRBD1. The CDR3 has 14 amino acids. Trimming removed 2 bases from V and 5 bases from J; junction bases left unmatched: 4. Germline loops: CDR1 SGHAT, CDR2 FQNNGV. The full variable domain, rest sourced from reference TRBV11-2 and TRBJ1-1, is EAGVAQSPRYKIIEKRQSVAFWCNPISGHATLYWYQQILGQGPKLLIQFQNNGVVDDSQLPKDRFSAERLKGVDSTLKIQPAKLEDSAVYLCASSLQGAYTEAFFGQGTRLTVV.

The genes are TRBV4-2 and TRBJ1-2; unclear D gene. The CDR3 has 15 amino acids. Germline V gives CDR1 LGHNA, CDR2 YNFKEQ. Trimming removed 0 bases at V and 4 bases at J, with 12 bases between. DNA for the CDR3: TGTGCCAGCAGCCAAGATTTAGCCAGAGGCTATGGCTACACCTTC. This translates into CASSQDLARGYGYTF.

This clone was recorded once. This chain joins TRBV27 and TRBJ2-3; tentative D call: TRBD2 (6 bases). CDR1 is MNHEY, CDR2 SMNVEV, per germline (reference sequence). This CDR3 has 15 amino acids. V dropped 6 bases and J dropped 3 bases, with 16 bases sitting between them. CDR3 sequence (DNA): TGTGCCAGCAGCCCCTGGGGGGAGTATACAGATACGCAGTATTTT. This gives the protein CASSPWGEYTDTQYF.

The V call is TRBV7-2, the J call TRBJ2-2, with 8 positions matching TRBD1. V shed 1 base, J shed 5 bases, and the junction held 6 bases outside the gene matches. The CDR3 sequence is 16 residues long. Germline assignment: CDR1 SGHTA and CDR2 FQGNSA. This CDR3 reads CASSLVAGGKTGELFF. The CDR3 DNA reads TGTGCCAGCAGCTTAGTAGCAGGGGGCAAGACCGGGGAGCTGTTTTTT.